Shown below are 23 T cell receptor beta chains from a single sample sequenced in a study of shared clonotypes between healthy human individuals. Some clones are missing from TCRdb's copy, which holds only in-frame ones; the method was immunoSEQ multiplex PCR. The profile shows some 1 million clones, around 74% of them singletons. The material sequenced was memory CD4+ T cells sorted from blood. Subset specified: CD45RA-negative fraction. The source is a man aged 18 to 30 in good health.

This clone was seen many times. This chain joins TRBV6-6 and TRBJ2-1, with D possibly matching TRBD2 (7 bases). CDR3 size: 15 residues. The germline V and J ends were trimmed by 2 bases and 4 bases, with 12 bases remaining between them. Germline CDR1 and CDR2: MNHNY and SVGAGI (reference sequence). The CDR3 loop reads CASSYKGGAYNEQFF. The CDR3 DNA reads as TGTGCCAGCAGTTACAAGGGGGGGGCTTACAATGAGCAGTTCTTC.

The chain combines TRBV5-1 with TRBJ2-3; 14 nucleotides align to TRBD2. V shed 3 bases and J 2 bases; nucleotides not matched to a gene: 5. This CDR3 has 17 amino acids. Germline assignment: CDR1 SGHRS and CDR2 YFSETQ. The CDR3 loop reads CASSSGLAGVPTDTQYF. The CDR3 nucleotides are TGCGCCAGCAGCTCGGGACTAGCGGGGGTCCCCACAGATACGCAGTATTTT.

This chain connects TRBV2 to TRBJ1-3; D is ambiguous. This CDR3 contains 14 residues. V lost 7 bases to trimming and J lost 1 base, with 11 bases between them. CDR1 and CDR2 (germline): SNHLY, FYNNEI. This CDR3 is CASNRVGSGNTIYF. The CDR3 region has the DNA TGTGCCAGCAATAGGGTAGGATCTGGAAACACCATATATTTT.

The rearrangement links TRBV5-5 to TRBJ2-2, with 7 bases that match TRBD1. This CDR3 comprises 16 residues. Germline V CDR1 and CDR2: SGHKS, YYEKEE (reference sequence). Trimming removed 3 bases from V and 2 bases from J; junction bases left unmatched: 7. Written as DNA, the CDR3 is TGTGCCAGCAGCTGGATGGGACAGCTAAACACCGGGGAGCTGTTTTTT. Protein product: CASSWMGQLNTGELFF.

V and J are TRBV4-1 and TRBJ1-5; no clear D gene. Germline-derived CDR1 and CDR2 are MGHRA and YSYEKL. V was pared by 1 base and J by 1 base, with 8 bases between. The CDR3 runs to 15 residues. The DNA for the CDR3 is TGCGCCAGCAGCCAAGTCGGGCTAAGCAATCAGCCCCAGCATTTT. Amino acid sequence: CASSQVGLSNQPQHF.

Turning to this clone: At one end the junction does not follow the germline gene, possibly because of a read error. The V and J genes are TRBV7-7 and TRBJ2-2; 7 bases fit TRBD2. This CDR3 is built from 14 residues. Per germline, CDR1 SSHAT and CDR2 FNYEAQ (reference sequence). CDR3 sequence reads: CASSPGLVAGELFF. The CDR3 DNA sequence: TGTGCTAGCAGCCCCGGACTAGTGGCCGGGGAGCTGTTTTTT.

The chain recombines TRBV29-1 with TRBJ1-2; the D is unclear. CDR1 and CDR2 (germline): SQVTM, ANQGSEA. The CDR3 extends over 11 amino acids. V lost 6 bases to trimming and J lost 4 bases, with 9 bases between them. The CDR3 DNA reads TGCAGCGTAATCGGATTCTATGGCTACACCTTC. Protein: CSVIGFYGYTF.

The chain uses TRBV10-3 and TRBJ1-4, with unresolved D. Germline V lookup: CDR1 ENHRY, CDR2 SYGVKD. This CDR3 has 13 residues. The germline V and J ends were trimmed by 6 bases and 7 bases, with 12 bases remaining between them. The chain's CDR3 is CAISGVGREKLFF. The CDR3, as DNA: TGTGCCATCAGCGGCGTTGGGCGTGAAAAACTGTTTTTT.

The V and J genes are TRBV5-1 and TRBJ2-7; 11 bases are a match to TRBD2. Per germline, CDR1 SGHRS and CDR2 YFSETQ. With V trimmed by 5 bases and J by 3 bases, 4 bases remained unmatched. The CDR3 totals 14 residues. The CDR3: CASRTTSGSYEQYF. The CDR3 nucleotides are TGCGCCAGCAGGACTACTAGCGGGAGCTACGAGCAGTACTTC.

CDR3 sequence: CSASDAGWQYF. DNA for the CDR3: TGCAGTGCTAGCGATGCGGGTTGGCAGTACTTC. The chain combines TRBV20-1 with TRBJ2-4, with a tentative D call TRBD2 (5 bases). The length of the CDR3 is 11 residues. With 3 bases removed from V and 13 bases from J, the gap between germline ends came to 13 bases. Germline values: CDR1 DFQATT, CDR2 SNEGSKA (reference sequence).

The V call is TRBV11-2, the J call TRBJ2-4, with 10 bases lining up with TRBD1. The CDR3 is 14 residues long. V shed 4 bases and J 9 bases; nucleotides not matched to a gene: 6. CDR1 SGHAT and CDR2 FQNNGV come from the germline V gene. DNA of the CDR3: TGTGCCAGCAGCTCGGGACAGGGGTTTACCATTCAGTACTTC. It translates to CASSSGQGFTIQYF.

This chain joins TRBV19 and TRBJ2-1; no firm D call. Germline loops: CDR1 LNHDA, CDR2 SQIVND (reference sequence). This CDR3 comprises 13 residues. Trimming took off 4 bases at V and 5 bases at J, with 9 bases between the two ends. CDR3 bases: TGTGCCAGTAGTACAACCCGGGACAATGAGCAGTTCTTC. It translates to CASSTTRDNEQFF.

This clone is a singleton in its sample. This sequence joins TRBV25-1 and TRBJ2-3; D unresolved. The CDR3 consists of 14 residues. Germline V lookup: CDR1 MGHDK, CDR2 SYGVNS. Trimming took off 2 bases at V and 3 bases at J, with 9 bases between the two ends. CDR3 nucleotide sequence: TGTGCCAGCAGTGAACAGGCGTTGACAGATACGCAGTATTTT. This encodes CASSEQALTDTQYF.

The V call is TRBV18, the J call TRBJ1-2; 7 nucleotides agree with TRBD1. This CDR3 region has 15 residues. Germline-derived CDR1 and CDR2 are KGHSH and LQKENI. Trimming at V came to 1 base and at J to 2 bases, leaving 4 bases not matched to a gene. CDR3 protein: CASSPQGATNYGYTF. For the CDR3, the DNA is TGTGCCAGCTCACCACAGGGGGCCACGAACTATGGCTACACCTTC.

J is TRBJ2-5 and V is TRBV7-6; D gene unclear. The germline CDR1 and CDR2 sequences are SGHVS and FNYEAQ. The CDR3 extends over 12 amino acids. Trimming removed 2 bases at V and 4 bases at J, with 5 bases between. CDR3 bases: TGTGCCAGCAGCTTAAACGGAGAGACCCAGTACTTC. Residues: CASSLNGETQYF.

The chain employs TRBV27 and TRBJ1-3, with D perhaps matching TRBD1 (6 bases). This CDR3 comprises 14 residues. Germline-derived CDR1 and CDR2 are MNHEY and SMNVEV (reference sequence). V was shortened by 8 bases and J by 1 base, with 12 bases between the two germline ends. CDR3 loop: CASSRGGSGNTIYF. The CDR3 DNA reads TGTGCCAGCTCGAGAGGGGGTTCTGGAAACACCATATATTTT.

The V call is TRBV5-1, the J call TRBJ2-5; possible D gene TRBD1, 6 bases. With 4 bases removed from V and 2 bases from J, the gap between germline ends came to 12 bases. Germline-derived CDR1 and CDR2 are SGHRS and YFSETQ. CDR3 length: 14 residues. CDR3 nucleotides: TGCGCCAGCAGCCGAGACAGGTTACAAGAGACCCAGTACTTC. Translated: CASSRDRLQETQYF.

Regarding this clone: Different DNA sequences within this sample yield the same CDR3. The V call is TRBV6-6, the J call TRBJ2-6; D is unclear. V gave up 3 bases and J gave up 0 bases, with 3 bases separating them. CDR1 MNHNY and CDR2 SVGAGI come from the germline V gene (reference sequence). The CDR3 is made up of 14 amino acids. CDR3 bases: TGTGCCAGCAGTTATAGCTCTGGGGCCAACGTCCTGACTTTC. This sequence encodes CASSYSSGANVLTF.

Regarding this clone: This could be a read error, since a much larger clone is one nucleotide away. The chain uses TRBV6-5 and TRBJ1-2; weak D call: TRBD1 (5 bases). The germline CDR1 and CDR2 sequences are MNHEY and SVGAGI. V was pared by 5 bases and J by 3 bases, with 7 bases between. This CDR3 has 12 residues. The CDR3 DNA reads TGTGCCAGCAGTACGACAGACTATGGCTACACCTTC. Protein: CASSTTDYGYTF.

V and J are TRBV30 and TRBJ2-4; maybe TRBD1 (5 bases). The CDR3 sequence is 13 residues long. Germline V gene sequence: CDR1 GTSNPN, CDR2 SVGIG (reference sequence). The V end lost 5 bases, the J end lost 6 bases, and 14 bases lay between the germline ends. The CDR3 DNA is TGTGCCTGGGATGGGGCAGATGCAAACATTCAGTACTTC. This codes for CAWDGADANIQYF.

The chain employs TRBV19 and TRBJ2-1; the D gene could be TRBD1 or TRBD2 (6 bases each). The V gene's germline CDR1 is LNHDA and CDR2 SQIVND (reference sequence). The CDR3 sequence is 15 residues long. Trimming pared 3 bases from V and 5 bases from J, leaving 14 bases between. CDR3 amino acids: CASSIYGGGDNEQFF. CDR3 in DNA: TGTGCCAGTAGTATTTATGGAGGGGGTGACAATGAGCAGTTCTTC.

Only a few counts were recorded for this clone. J is TRBJ1-1 and V is TRBV5-1; 7 bases are a match to TRBD1. There are 15 residues in the CDR3. The V gene end was trimmed by 3 bases and the J gene end by 4 bases; junction bases not matched to a gene: 9. Germline loops: CDR1 SGHRS, CDR2 YFSETQ. The DNA of the CDR3 is TGCGCCAGCAGCTCGACAGGGAACGCGGTCACTGAAGCTTTCTTT. Its translation: CASSSTGNAVTEAFF.

CDR3 sequence (DNA): TGTGCCAGCAGTTTATCCGGGAAGGGCAATCAGCCCCAGCATTTT. Its translation is CASSLSGKGNQPQHF. The rearrangement uses TRBV27 and TRBJ1-5; D not certain. This CDR3 has 15 amino acids. The germline V gene encodes CDR1 MNHEY and CDR2 SMNVEV (reference sequence). Trimming took 0 bases from V and 2 from J, leaving 8 bases between them.